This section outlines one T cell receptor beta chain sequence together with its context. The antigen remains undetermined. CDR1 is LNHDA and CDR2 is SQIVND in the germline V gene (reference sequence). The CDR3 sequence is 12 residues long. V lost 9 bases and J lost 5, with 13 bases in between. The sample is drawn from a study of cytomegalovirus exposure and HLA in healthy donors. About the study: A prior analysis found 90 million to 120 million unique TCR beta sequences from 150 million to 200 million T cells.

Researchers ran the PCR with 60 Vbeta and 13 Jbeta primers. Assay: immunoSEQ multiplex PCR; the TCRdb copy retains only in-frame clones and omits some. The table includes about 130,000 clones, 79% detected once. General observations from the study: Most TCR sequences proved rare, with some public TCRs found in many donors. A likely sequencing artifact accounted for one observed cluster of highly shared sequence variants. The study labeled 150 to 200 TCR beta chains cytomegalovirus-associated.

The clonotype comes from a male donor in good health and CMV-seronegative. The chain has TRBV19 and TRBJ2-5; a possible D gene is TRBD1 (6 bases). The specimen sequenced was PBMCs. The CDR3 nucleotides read TGTGCCAGCCAAGGGGGATTGGAGACCCAGTACTTC. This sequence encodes CASQGGLETQYF.